The source of this T cell receptor (beta chain) is a study of blood T cell repertoires in COVID-19. V lost 4 bases to trimming and J lost 2 bases; unmatched junction nucleotides: 8. The CDR3 has 17 residues. In germline, CDR1 is SGHNT, CDR2 YYREEE (reference sequence). Original processing methods: How many nucleated cells were present was estimated from reference gene primer amplification. The table came from immunoSEQ multiplex PCR; TCRdb's copy has only in-frame clones and leaves some out. The V and J calls and clone size are taken from that table; D and trimming were inferred from the DNA. Of some 270,000 clones in the sample, around 86% were seen once.

V and J are TRBV5-4 and TRBJ2-2, with 10 nucleotides matching TRBD2. The clonotype originates from a woman between 35 and 50 years old who had recovered from COVID-19. Sequencing was carried out using PBMCs or T cells enriched from blood (not recorded which). The CDR3 is CASSRGLAVDNTGELFF. CDR3 nucleotide sequence: TGTGCCAGCAGCCGCGGACTAGCGGTGGATAACACCGGGGAGCTGTTTTTT. Full variable domain (rest looked up from reference TRBV5-4 and TRBJ2-2): ETGVTQSPTHLIKTRGQQVTLRCSSQSGHNTVSWYQQALGQGPQFIFQYYREEENGRGNFPPRFSGLQFPNYSSELNVNALELDDSALYLCASSRGLAVDNTGELFFGEGSRLTVL.